A selection of T cell receptor beta chains follows, all from one sample in a study of chemoradiotherapy in HPV16-positive cancers. Repertoires were generated with immunoSEQ multiplex PCR, while TCRdb's copy carries only in-frame clones and drops some. The data show around 1,200 clones, about 90% seen once. The input for sequencing was tumor tissue, taken from a patient who underwent chemoradiotherapy. The receptors were gathered from a human donor with HPV-associated anogenital cancer. Each CDR3 is given with its conserved first and last residue. Fields, in order: D gene, J gene, V gene, clone size, CDR3 length, CDR3 protein, CDR3 DNA. D genes are given only for firm matches. The listing skips clone size in some rows; elsewhere it reads once, few, many or a size class.

>-|TRBJ1-1|TRBV7-9|-|10
CASSLSEAFF
TGTGCCAGCAGCTTATCTGAAGCTTTCTTT
>-|TRBJ1-1|TRBV27|-|14
CASSYTRGTTEAFF
TGTGCCAGCAGCTATACTAGAGGGACTACTGAAGCTTTCTTT
>TRBD2|TRBJ2-7|TRBV7-2|-|15
CASSSTSGFSYEQYF
TGTGCCAGCAGTTCTACTAGCGGTTTTTCCTACGAGCAGTACTTC
>-|TRBJ1-5|TRBV18|-|13
CASSPSRDQPQHF
TGTGCCAGCTCACCATCCAGGGATCAGCCCCAGCATTTT
>-|TRBJ1-4|TRBV28|-|15
CASRPWGDANEKLFF
TGTGCCAGCAGGCCCTGGGGGGACGCTAATGAAAAACTGTTTTTT
>-|TRBJ1-5|TRBV19|-|16
CASSRRPFYSNQPQHF
TGTGCCAGTAGCCGCCGTCCCTTTTATAGCAATCAGCCCCAGCATTTT
>-|TRBJ1-2|TRBV5-1|-|16
CASSLLPNRANYGYTF
TGCGCCAGCAGCTTGTTACCTAACAGGGCTAACTATGGCTACACCTTC
>TRBD1|TRBJ1-1|TRBV9|-|14
CASSTRGGNTEAFF
TGTGCCAGCAGCACCAGGGGGGGGAACACTGAAGCTTTCTTT
>TRBD1|TRBJ1-5|TRBV28|-|14
CASRLTGGGQPQHF
TGTGCCAGCAGGCTAACAGGGGGCGGTCAGCCCCAGCATTTT
>-|TRBJ2-5|TRBV27|once|13
CASKQRNQETQYF
TGTGCCAGCAAACAGAGAAACCAAGAGACCCAGTACTTC
>-|TRBJ2-2|TRBV7-8|-|16
CASSAYSHSNTRELFF
TGTGCCAGCAGCGCCTATAGCCACTCGAACACCCGGGAGCTGTTTTTT
>-|TRBJ1-1|TRBV30|-|14
CAWLPTRERAEAFF
TGTGCCTGGCTCCCGACGAGGGAACGGGCTGAAGCTTTCTTT
>TRBD2|TRBJ2-1|TRBV30|-|14
CAWSELAGYNEQFF
TGTGCCTGGAGTGAACTAGCGGGCTACAATGAGCAGTTCTTC
>-|TRBJ2-3|TRBV7-2|-|14
CASSLDSLLYTQYF
TGTGCCAGCAGCTTAGACAGTTTGTTATATACGCAGTATTTT
>TRBD2|TRBJ2-2|TRBV5-8|few|19
CASSLGSWASGTHTGELFF
TGTGCCAGCAGCTTGGGGTCCTGGGCTAGCGGGACCCACACCGGGGAGCTGTTTTTT
>TRBD2|TRBJ2-5|TRBV4-3|-|16
CASSVRLAGGEETQYF
TGCGCCAGCAGCGTTCGACTAGCGGGGGGAGAAGAGACCCAGTACTTC
>-|TRBJ2-3|TRBV29-1|-|15
CSVEILQDSTDTQYF
TGCAGCGTTGAGATTCTACAAGATAGCACAGATACGCAGTATTTT
>-|TRBJ2-4|TRBV4-3|-|14
CASSQFNSGNIQYF
TGCGCCAGCAGCCAATTTAATAGCGGAAACATTCAGTACTTC
>-|TRBJ2-7|TRBV5-1|-|14
CASSLDRGGREQYF
TGCGCCAGCAGCTTGGACAGGGGAGGGCGTGAGCAGTACTTC
>-|TRBJ1-5|TRBV10-3|-|16
CAISEGPGSGNQPQHF
TGTGCCATCAGTGAGGGGCCAGGGTCGGGCAATCAGCCCCAGCATTTT
>-|TRBJ1-1|TRBV6-5|-|11
CASGHYTEAFF
TGTGCCAGCGGCCACTATACTGAAGCTTTCTTT
>-|TRBJ2-5|TRBV5-1|-|14
CASSWVGPQETQYF
TGCGCCAGCAGCTGGGTGGGACCGCAAGAGACCCAGTACTTC
>-|TRBJ2-2|TRBV11-3|-|15
CASSPYDGNTGELFF
TGTGCCAGCAGCCCCTACGACGGAAACACCGGGGAGCTGTTTTTT
>-|TRBJ1-6|TRBV30|-|13
CAWNGGHNSPLHF
TGTGCCTGGAATGGTGGGCATAATTCACCCCTCCACTTT
>TRBD1|TRBJ1-5|TRBV19|-|17
CASSTSGTGVRNQPQHF
TGTGCCAGTAGTACCTCCGGGACAGGGGTCCGCAATCAGCCCCAGCATTTT
>-|TRBJ2-7|TRBV4-3|-|17
CASSQGFSGSTTYEQYF
TGCGCCAGCAGCCAAGGATTTAGCGGCAGTACTACCTACGAGCAGTACTTC
>-|TRBJ2-7|TRBV9|-|17
CASSVDGGARPFYEQYF
TGTGCCAGCAGCGTAGACGGAGGCGCACGGCCCTTCTACGAGCAGTACTTC
>TRBD1|TRBJ1-2|TRBV5-1|-|14
CASSSWDRANGYTF
TGCGCCAGCAGCTCGTGGGACAGGGCGAATGGCTACACCTTC
>-|TRBJ2-5|TRBV5-6|once|13
CASSLLLQETQYF
TGTGCCAGCAGCTTGCTCCTTCAAGAGACCCAGTACTTC
>-|TRBJ2-7|TRBV5-1|-|14
CASSLSPTGQEQYF
TGCGCCAGCAGCTTGTCCCCCACCGGACAGGAGCAGTACTTC
>TRBD2|TRBJ2-7|TRBV2|-|14
CASRAPSGAYEQYF
TGTGCCAGCAGGGCGCCTAGCGGGGCCTACGAGCAGTACTTC
>-|TRBJ1-2|TRBV2|-|11
CASSVLGGYTF
TGTGCCAGCAGTGTTTTAGGGGGCTACACCTTC
>-|TRBJ2-2|TRBV6-5|few|12
CASSRHTGELFF
TGTGCCAGCAGTAGACACACCGGGGAGCTGTTTTTT
>-|TRBJ1-6|TRBV7-2|-|13
CASRRDFNSPLHF
TGTGCCAGCAGACGGGATTTCAATTCACCCCTCCACTTT
>-|TRBJ2-7|TRBV28|-|15
CASRPWQDKSYEQYF
TGTGCCAGCAGACCGTGGCAGGACAAGTCCTACGAGCAGTACTTC
>-|TRBJ1-5|TRBV10-2|-|12
CASRGSNQPQHF
TGCGCCAGCCGGGGTAGCAATCAGCCCCAGCATTTT
>TRBD1|TRBJ2-5|TRBV28|-|18
CASSLPPTWDSQEETQYF
TGTGCCAGCAGTTTACCCCCGACATGGGACAGCCAGGAAGAGACCCAGTACTTC
>-|TRBJ1-2|TRBV28|once|13
CASRDSVDNGYTF
TGTGCCAGCAGGGACAGTGTGGATAATGGCTACACCTTC
>-|TRBJ1-6|TRBV11-2|-|18
CASSARAGGSSYNSPLHF
TGTGCCAGCAGTGCAAGAGCTGGGGGGAGCTCCTATAATTCACCCCTCCACTTT
>-|TRBJ2-2|TRBV29-1|-|14
CSVGPGANTGELFF
TGCAGCGTGGGACCGGGGGCTAACACCGGGGAGCTGTTTTTT